The 24 T cell receptor beta chains below all came from one sample that was sequenced in a study of blood T cell repertoires in COVID-19 (TCRdb year 2020). Libraries were made using the immunoSEQ multiplex PCR assay. In TCRdb, the immuneACCESS table is reduced to in-frame sequences with V and J assigned. These tables do not hold every clone; where another copy was compared, an unresolved V gene accounts for under half, and the others remain unexplained. This sample lists 65,000 to 85,000 clones; about 93% were detected once. The ten top clones hold less than 9% of the sample. Sequenced material: peripheral blood. The receptors originated from a human donor in a cohort sampled during active COVID-19.

The chain is built from TRBV13 and TRBJ1-5; TRBD1 agrees at 8 bases. V lost 5 bases and J lost 4; bases outside the gene matches: 10. Germline values: CDR1 PRHDT, CDR2 FYEKMQ (reference sequence). This CDR3 has 16 amino acids. CDR3 sequence (DNA): TGTGCCAGCAGCACCCGGACAGGGACCGAGAATCAGCCCCAGCATTTT. It encodes CASSTRTGTENQPQHF.

This chain links TRBV19 with TRBJ1-4; D unresolved. CDR3 length equals 18 residues. CDR1 LNHDA and CDR2 SQIVND come from the germline V gene (reference sequence). The V and J ends lost 2 bases and 0 bases respectively, with 16 bases between them. CDR3 region: CASSINSGVLATNEKLFF. CDR3 bases: TGTGCCAGTAGTATAAACAGCGGCGTCTTGGCAACTAATGAAAAACTGTTTTTT.

The chain employs TRBV10-3 and TRBJ1-5; no definite D call. Trimming took 6 bases from V and 0 from J, leaving 6 bases between them. The germline V gene has CDR1 ENHRY and CDR2 SYGVKD. The CDR3 is made up of 13 amino acids. The DNA for the CDR3 is TGTGCCATCAGCCGGGATAGCAATCAGCCCCAGCATTTT. Its protein is CAISRDSNQPQHF.

The rearrangement uses TRBV9 and TRBJ2-2; D unresolved. This CDR3 comprises 13 residues. The V end was cut by 0 bases, the J end by 7 bases, with 7 bases between. Germline CDR1 SGDLS, CDR2 YYNGEE. The CDR3 DNA reads as TGTGCCAGCAGCGTAGTCCCGAGCGGGGAGCTGTTTTTT. This sequence encodes CASSVVPSGELFF.

This sequence joins TRBV28 and TRBJ1-5; D is possibly TRBD1 (5 bases). Trimming stripped 2 bases from V and 0 bases from J, with 11 bases between. This CDR3 is 16 amino acids long. CDR1 is MDHEN, CDR2 SYDVKM, per germline. CDR3 residues: CASSLIDSNSNQPQHF. CDR3 DNA sequence: TGTGCCAGCAGTTTAATAGACAGCAATAGCAATCAGCCCCAGCATTTT.

This clone was counted a few times. The chain couples TRBV5-1 to TRBJ1-1; perhaps TRBD1 as D (5 bases). V lost 0 bases and J lost 1, with 10 bases in between. Germline lookup yields CDR1 SGHRS and CDR2 YFSETQ. The CDR3 covers 15 residues. The DNA of the CDR3 is TGCGCCAGCAGCTTGGGACGCAGGGCGAACACTGAAGCTTTCTTT. Its translation: CASSLGRRANTEAFF.

This rearrangement joins TRBV19 to TRBJ1-5; 7 positions match TRBD1. The ends lost 3 bases at V and 4 bases at J; junction bases unmatched: 6. The CDR3 totals 15 residues. Germline CDR1 and CDR2: LNHDA and SQIVND (reference sequence). CDR3 sequence: CASSIRTGPNQPQHF. CDR3 DNA sequence: TGTGCCAGTAGTATTCGGACAGGCCCTAATCAGCCCCAGCATTTT.

J is TRBJ1-1 and V is TRBV7-9; 7 bases fit TRBD1. The CDR3 has 14 residues. The ends lost 4 bases at V and 1 base at J; junction bases unmatched: 3. Germline CDR1 and CDR2: SEHNR and FQNEAQ (reference sequence). The chain's CDR3 is CASSWGQSNTEAFF. The CDR3 DNA reads as TGTGCCAGCAGCTGGGGACAGTCGAACACTGAAGCTTTCTTT.

The DNA for the CDR3 is TGCGCCAGCAGCAAGGGGACAGCTTACGAGCAGTACTTC. Its protein product is CASSKGTAYEQYF. V usage is TRBV5-1 and J usage is TRBJ2-7, with 7 bases lining up with TRBD1. This CDR3 spans 13 amino acids. Germline V gene lookup returns CDR1 SGHRS and CDR2 YFSETQ. V shed 4 bases, J shed 4 bases, and the junction held 5 bases outside the gene matches.

The V gene is TRBV6-5, the J gene TRBJ2-7, with TRBD1 matching over 7 bases. The CDR3 has 15 amino acids. Germline V lookup: CDR1 MNHEY, CDR2 SVGAGI. The ends lost 6 bases at V and 7 bases at J; junction bases unmatched: 15. This CDR3 is CASSYGNRGEGEQYF. CDR3 nucleotides: TGTGCCAGCAGCTACGGAAACAGGGGTGAGGGTGAGCAGTACTTC.

The sample holds one count of this clone. This chain connects TRBV6-5 to TRBJ1-1; D possibly corresponds to TRBD1 (6 bases). V dropped 4 bases and J dropped 8 bases, with 14 bases sitting between them. The CDR3 runs 13 residues. CDR1 and CDR2 (germline): MNHEY, SVGAGI. The CDR3 here is CASSFRGAREAFF. The CDR3 bases are TGTGCCAGCAGTTTCCGGGGGGCAAGGGAAGCTTTCTTT.

This chain connects TRBV6-1 to TRBJ1-6, with D uncertain. Germline V gene sequence: CDR1 MNHNS, CDR2 SASEGT. The CDR3 is made up of 16 amino acids. Trimming took 3 bases from V and 3 from J, leaving 12 bases between them. The DNA of the CDR3 is TGTGCCAGCAGTGATAGACACTCCCTCTATAATTCACCCCTCCACTTT. It encodes CASSDRHSLYNSPLHF.

This rearrangement joins TRBV30 to TRBJ1-3; D is unclear. Per germline, CDR1 GTSNPN and CDR2 SVGIG (reference sequence). Trimming removed 4 bases from V and 0 bases from J, with 7 bases in between. The CDR3 is made up of 13 amino acids. The CDR3 spells CAWTGYSGNTIYF. CDR3 DNA: TGTGCCTGGACCGGTTACTCTGGAAACACCATATATTTT.

Regarding this clone: No conserved phenylalanine or tryptophan is present at the end of the CDR3, so a read error is the likely explanation. The rearrangement uses TRBV27 and TRBJ1-2; tentatively, D is TRBD1 (5 bases). The CDR3 extends over 14 amino acids. Germline CDR1 MNHEY, CDR2 SMNVEV (reference sequence). V lost 2 bases to trimming and J lost 5 bases, with 12 bases between them. The CDR3 DNA reads as TGTGCCAGCAGTTTAGGGGCAGGGAAGTATGGCTACACCCTC. It is translated as CASSLGAGKYGYTL.

The count of this clone is one. The chain combines TRBV10-3 with TRBJ2-7; possibly TRBD2 for D (5 bases). Trimming removed 7 bases at V and 5 bases at J, with 12 bases between. The germline CDR1 and CDR2 sequences are ENHRY and SYGVKD. The CDR3 has 12 amino acids. CDR3 residues: CAITPGGHEQYF. The CDR3 DNA reads as TGTGCCATCACCCCCGGAGGACACGAGCAGTACTTC.

The chain employs TRBV4-3 and TRBJ1-4; 9 nucleotides match TRBD1. CDR3 size: 18 residues. Germline lookup yields CDR1 LGHNA and CDR2 YSLEER. The V gene end was trimmed by 2 bases and the J gene end by 5 bases; junction bases not matched to a gene: 12. The CDR3 is CASSQRTGARRSNEKLFF. The CDR3 nucleotides are TGCGCCAGCAGCCAAAGGACAGGGGCCCGACGTTCGAATGAAAAACTGTTTTTT.

There are a few counts of this clone. The rearrangement links TRBV7-2 to TRBJ1-1; 10 nucleotides match TRBD1. V was pared by 5 bases and J by 6 bases, with 6 bases of the junction left unmatched. Germline loops: CDR1 SGHTA, CDR2 FQGNSA. This CDR3 has 14 amino acids. CDR3 coding DNA: TGTGCCAGCAGCCTCCCGGGACAGGGGCCTGAAGCTTTCTTT. Amino acid sequence: CASSLPGQGPEAFF. Filled out from reference TRBV7-2 and TRBJ1-1, the complete variable domain reads GAGVSQSPSNKVTEKGKDVELRCDPISGHTALYWYRQSLGQGLEFLIYFQGNSAPDKSGLPSDRFSAERTGGSVSTLTIQRTQQEDSAVYLCASSLPGQGPEAFFGQGTRLTVV.

J is TRBJ2-1 and V is TRBV7-2; the D gene is possibly TRBD2 (6 bases). This CDR3 contains 13 residues. The ends were cut back, 4 bases at V and 9 bases at J, with 13 bases in the middle. From germline, CDR1 is SGHTA and CDR2 FQGNSA. The CDR3 here is CASSSVPGGEQFF. DNA of the CDR3: TGTGCCAGCAGCTCTGTTCCCGGGGGTGAGCAGTTCTTC.

The chain is built from TRBV7-2 and TRBJ2-7; maybe TRBD2 (6 bases). This CDR3 region has 16 residues. The germline CDR1 and CDR2 sequences are SGHTA and FQGNSA. The V end lost 0 bases, the J end lost 0 bases, and 12 bases lay between the germline ends. This CDR3 reads CASSLAGLRSSYEQYF. The DNA for the CDR3 is TGTGCCAGCAGCTTAGCGGGACTGAGGAGCTCCTACGAGCAGTACTTC.

CDR3 in DNA: TGTGCCAGCAGTTTAGCGGGACAGACTAATGAAAAACTGTTTTTT. Translated: CASSLAGQTNEKLFF. The rearrangement links TRBV27 to TRBJ1-4, with 7 bases fitting TRBD1. Germline CDR1 reads MNHEY; CDR2 reads SMNVEV (reference sequence). The CDR3 totals 15 residues. With 2 bases clipped from V and 2 bases from J, the junction kept 2 bases outside the gene matches.

This clone is a singleton in its sample. The gene calls are TRBV14 and TRBJ1-1, with 10 bases identical to TRBD1. In germline, CDR1 is SGHDN, CDR2 FVKESK. The junction had 6 bases not matched to a gene; V was cut back by 2 bases and J by 3 bases. The CDR3 is 16 amino acids. CDR3 amino acids: CASSQMTGGRDTEAFF. CDR3 nucleotide sequence: TGTGCCAGCAGCCAAATGACAGGGGGCAGGGACACTGAAGCTTTCTTT.

The chain employs TRBV6-5 and TRBJ2-7; D remains unclear. CDR3 length equals 13 residues. The germline gives CDR1 MNHEY, CDR2 SVGAGI. Trimming shortened V by 3 bases and J by 1 base, and 7 bases separated the two germline ends. The CDR3 region has the DNA TGTGCCAGCAGTTATCCCAATTCCTACGAGCAGTACTTC. Residues: CASSYPNSYEQYF.

This clone was seen more than once but under ten times. The chain couples TRBV3-1 (or the pseudogene TRBV3-2) to TRBJ1-2; 7 positions match TRBD1. V lost 3 bases to trimming and J lost 3 bases; unmatched junction nucleotides: 16. Germline V gene sequence: CDR1 LGHDT, CDR2 YNNKEL (reference sequence). The CDR3 covers 18 residues. The CDR3 sequence is CASSHPQGLGLIYYGYTF. Here the CDR3 DNA reads TGTGCCAGCAGCCACCCACAGGGGCTGGGGCTAATTTACTATGGCTACACCTTC.

The sample holds one count of this clone. The chain has TRBV18 and TRBJ2-5; possible D gene TRBD2, 6 bases. The CDR3 covers 16 residues. Germline CDR1 reads KGHSH; CDR2 reads LQKENI. V was trimmed by 2 bases and J by 3 bases, leaving 16 bases between them. CDR3 bases: TGTGCCAGCTCACCATTCGCTAGCGCAATAAAAGAGACCCAGTACTTC. This gives the protein CASSPFASAIKETQYF.